The present T cell receptor (beta chain) was sequenced within a study of cytomegalovirus exposure and HLA in healthy donors. Regarding the study as a whole: It was confirmed in vitro that three of the CMV-associated chains were specific for CMV antigens. The classifier, whose performance was assessed in both the original and validation cohorts, reportedly diagnosed cytomegalovirus status with high specificity and sensitivity. TCR beta chains numbering more than 150 were designated cytomegalovirus-associated. First-cohort TCR clusters were later found to tend to co-occur in the roughly 130 validation repertoires.

This clone is a singleton in its sample. Its antigen is undetermined. V shed 5 bases, J shed 2 bases, and the junction held 4 bases outside the gene matches. This CDR3 contains 14 residues. Looked up from germline, CDR1 is MNHEY and CDR2 is SVGAGI. Libraries were prepared by immunoSEQ multiplex PCR; TCRdb keeps only in-frame clonotypes and omits some of them. The data show tens of thousands of clones, 85% to 95% seen once. Specimen: PBMCs. The clonotype originates from a man aged 18 to 29 in good health and CMV-seronegative. The V call is TRBV6-5, the J call TRBJ2-7; 9 positions match TRBD2. The CDR3 bases are TGTGCCAGCAGTCCTAGCGGGGAAACCTACGAGCAGTACTTC. Residues: CASSPSGETYEQYF.